This TCR beta chain was profiled in a study of PD-1 blockade in classical Hodgkin lymphoma. V gave up 0 bases and J gave up 4 bases, with 12 bases separating them. There are 16 residues in the CDR3. In germline, CDR1 is MGHRA, CDR2 YSYEKL. All the patients suffered relapse after autologous stem cell transplantation, and brentuximab vedotin exposure differed. Assay used: immunoSEQ multiplex PCR; TCRdb lists only in-frame clones, some missing. The sample has about 14,000 clones, about 82% seen once. V is TRBV4-1 and J is TRBJ2-2; D may be TRBD1 or TRBD2 (5 bases each). This receptor was identified in a human donor with classical Hodgkin lymphoma. The material was peripheral blood mononuclear cells (PBMCs), obtained at baseline. The CDR3, as DNA: TGCGCCAGCAGCCAAGATGGGGGATTGATCACCGGGGAGCTGTTTTTT. Residues: CASSQDGGLITGELFF.